What follows are 8 T cell receptor beta chains derived from one specimen sequenced in a study of graft-versus-host responses after intestinal transplantation. Data came from immunoSEQ multiplex PCR; TCRdb stores just in-frame clones and leaves some out. The sample yields under 90,000 clones, roughly 90% seen once. No antigen is known for these receptors. The sequencing here drew on unstimulated CD8+ T cells sorted from spleen or lymph node cells, taken before transplant. The source is a human donor who was the organ donor for an intestinal transplant.

This clone was found a few times. V usage is TRBV10-3 and J usage is TRBJ1-2; D possibly corresponds to TRBD1 (6 bases). The CDR3 length is 16 residues. CDR1 is ENHRY and CDR2 is SYGVKD in the germline V gene. V gave up 7 bases and J gave up 1 base, with 19 bases separating them. CDR3 bases: TGTGCCATCAAGGTACAGGGCGAGGGGATTAACTATGGCTACACCTTC. Amino acids: CAIKVQGEGINYGYTF.

The rearrangement joins TRBV28 to TRBJ2-1, with 7 bases aligning to TRBD2. Trimming removed 3 bases from V and 5 bases from J; junction bases left unmatched: 16. The CDR3 covers 18 residues. Germline CDR1 is MDHEN and CDR2 is SYDVKM. The CDR3 reads CASSFRAYWRGTDNEQFF. The CDR3 DNA is TGTGCCAGCAGTTTCCGGGCATATTGGCGGGGGACCGACAATGAGCAGTTCTTC. Combining the CDR3 with reference TRBV28 and TRBJ2-1 gives the whole variable domain DVKVTQSSRYLVKRTGEKVFLECVQDMDHENMFWYRQDPGLGLRLIYFSYDVKMKEKGDIPEGYSVSREKKERFSLILESASTNQTSMYLCASSFRAYWRGTDNEQFFGPGTRLTVL.

The chain links TRBV7-8 to TRBJ2-7, with 12 positions matching TRBD2. V lost 3 bases, J lost 2 bases, and 5 bases stayed unmatched. The CDR3 consists of 16 residues. Germline V gene data show CDR1 as SGHVS and CDR2 as FQNEAQ. The CDR3 is CASSFSASGGAYEQYV. In DNA form, the CDR3 reads TGTGCCAGCAGCTTTTCGGCTAGCGGGGGGGCCTACGAGCAGTACGTC.

This chain uses TRBV13 with TRBJ1-4, with D unclear. Per germline, CDR1 PRHDT and CDR2 FYEKMQ (reference sequence). The CDR3 loop spans 14 amino acids. The germline V and J ends were trimmed by 0 bases and 2 bases, with 4 bases remaining between them. Written as DNA, the CDR3 is TGTGCCAGCAGCTTAGGACAGACTAATGAAAAACTGTTTTTT. This sequence encodes CASSLGQTNEKLFF. Drawing the rest from reference TRBV13 and TRBJ1-4, the complete variable domain is AAGVIQSPRHLIKEKRETATLKCYPIPRHDTVYWYQQGPGQDPQFLISFYEKMQSDKGSIPDRFSAQQFSDYHSELNMSSLELGDSALYFCASSLGQTNEKLFFGSGTQLSVL.

The chain is built from TRBV5-1 and TRBJ2-3; 11 bases map to TRBD2. The germline V gene encodes CDR1 SGHRS and CDR2 YFSETQ. CDR3 length: 16 residues. The junction had 13 bases not matched to a gene; V was cut back by 1 base and J by 12 bases. CDR3 coding DNA: TGCGCCAGCAGCTTGTATCCCGGGACTAGCGGTGAGTCACAGTATTTT. As protein: CASSLYPGTSGESQYF. Together with reference TRBV5-1 and TRBJ2-3, the CDR3 gives the full variable domain: KAGVTQTPRYLIKTRGQQVTLSCSPISGHRSVSWYQQTPGQGLQFLFEYFSETQRNKGNFPGRFSGRQFSNSRSEMNVSTLELGDSALYLCASSLYPGTSGESQYFGPGTRLTVL.

The chain is built from TRBV9 and TRBJ2-2; a weak D match, TRBD2 (6 bases). Germline V gene data show CDR1 as SGDLS and CDR2 as YYNGEE. The ends were cut back, 0 bases at V and 3 bases at J, with 9 bases in the middle. The CDR3 has 15 amino acids. The CDR3 DNA is TGTGCCAGCAGCGTAGACGGGAGATACACCGGGGAGCTGTTTTTT. Translated, it gives CASSVDGRYTGELFF.

The chain couples TRBV6-6 to TRBJ2-7, with 11 bases identical to TRBD1. The CDR3 runs 15 residues. In germline, CDR1 is MNHNY, CDR2 SVGAGI (reference sequence). J gave up 2 bases and V 4 bases, and 4 bases lay outside the gene matches. In nucleotides, the CDR3 is TGTGCCAGCAGTTCACCGGGACAGGGGGCCTACGAGCAGTACGTC. The encoded protein is CASSSPGQGAYEQYV.

This rearrangement joins TRBV30 to TRBJ1-2; possibly TRBD1 for D (5 bases). Germline CDR1 GTSNPN, CDR2 SVGIG (reference sequence). The CDR3 extends over 13 amino acids. The V and J ends lost 2 bases and 5 bases respectively, with 12 bases between them. The DNA for the CDR3 is TGTGCCTGGAGTACGACAGCGCCTTATGGCTACACCTTC. Its protein product is CAWSTTAPYGYTF.